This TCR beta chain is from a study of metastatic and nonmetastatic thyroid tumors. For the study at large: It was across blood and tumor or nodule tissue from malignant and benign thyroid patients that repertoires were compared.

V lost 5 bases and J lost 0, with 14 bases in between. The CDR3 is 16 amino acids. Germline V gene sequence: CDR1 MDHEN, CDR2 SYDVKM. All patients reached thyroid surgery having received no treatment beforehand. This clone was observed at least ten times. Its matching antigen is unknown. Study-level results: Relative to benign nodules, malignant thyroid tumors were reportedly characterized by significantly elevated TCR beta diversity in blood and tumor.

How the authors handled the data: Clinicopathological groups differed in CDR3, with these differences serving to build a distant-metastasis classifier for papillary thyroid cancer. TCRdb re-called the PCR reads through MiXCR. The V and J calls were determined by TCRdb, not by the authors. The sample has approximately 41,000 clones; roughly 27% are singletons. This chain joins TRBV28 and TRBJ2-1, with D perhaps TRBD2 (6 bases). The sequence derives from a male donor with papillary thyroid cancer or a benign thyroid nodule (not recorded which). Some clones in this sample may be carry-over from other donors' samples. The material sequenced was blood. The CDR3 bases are TGTGCCAGCAGTACCCCCGTGGGGGGCTCCTACAATGAGCAGTTCTTC. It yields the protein CASSTPVGGSYNEQFF.